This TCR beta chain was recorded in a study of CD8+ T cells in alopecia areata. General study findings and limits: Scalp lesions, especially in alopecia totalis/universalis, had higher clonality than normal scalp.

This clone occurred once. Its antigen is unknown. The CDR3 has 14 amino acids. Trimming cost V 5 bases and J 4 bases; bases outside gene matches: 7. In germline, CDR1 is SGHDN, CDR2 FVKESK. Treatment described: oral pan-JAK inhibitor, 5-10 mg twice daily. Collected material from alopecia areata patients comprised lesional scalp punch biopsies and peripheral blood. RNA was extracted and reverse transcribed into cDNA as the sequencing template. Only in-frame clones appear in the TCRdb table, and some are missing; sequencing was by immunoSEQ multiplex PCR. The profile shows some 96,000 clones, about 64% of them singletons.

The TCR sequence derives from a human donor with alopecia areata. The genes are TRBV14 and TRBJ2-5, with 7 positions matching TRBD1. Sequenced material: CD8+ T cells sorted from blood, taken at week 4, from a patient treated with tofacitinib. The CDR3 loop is CASSSGDSRETQYF. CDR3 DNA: TGTGCCAGCAGCTCTGGGGACAGTCGAGAGACCCAGTACTTC.